The 5 T cell receptor beta chains below come from one sample, sequenced in a study of blood T cell repertoires in COVID-19. Data came from immunoSEQ multiplex PCR; TCRdb stores just in-frame clones and leaves some out. The sample shows around 300,000 clones, about 87% of them seen only once. Sequencing was done on a sample of peripheral blood. The receptors here all came from a woman under 40 with COVID-19, enrolled during active disease.

The rearrangement links TRBV29-1 to TRBJ1-1, with D perhaps matching TRBD1 (5 bases). The CDR3 is made up of 13 amino acids. Deletions cut 3 bases from V and 6 bases from J, with 14 bases between. Per the germline V gene, CDR1 is SQVTM and CDR2 is ANQGSEA. The CDR3: CSVEPQGGAEAFF. The CDR3 region has the DNA TGCAGCGTTGAGCCGCAGGGAGGGGCTGAAGCTTTCTTT. Full variable domain (rest looked up from reference TRBV29-1 and TRBJ1-1): SAVISQKPSRDICQRGTSLTIQCQVDSQVTMMFWYRQQPGQSLTLIATANQGSEATYESGFVIDKFPISRPNLTFSTLTVSNMSPEDSSIYLCSVEPQGGAEAFFGQGTRLTVV.

The chain combines TRBV11-2 with TRBJ1-4; 7 bases align to TRBD1. Germline V lookup: CDR1 SGHAT, CDR2 FQNNGV. With 6 bases clipped from V and 5 bases from J, the junction kept 6 bases outside the gene matches. The CDR3 runs to 14 residues. The CDR3 loop reads CASSTRGRNEKLFF. The CDR3 coding sequence is TGTGCCAGCAGTACCAGGGGGAGGAATGAAAAACTGTTTTTT.

The chain employs TRBV2 and TRBJ1-3; TRBD1 is a possible D gene (6 bases). Trimming pared 4 bases from V and 1 base from J, leaving 8 bases between. The length of the CDR3 is 14 residues. The germline CDR1 and CDR2 sequences are SNHLY and FYNNEI. The CDR3 DNA reads TGTGCCAGCAGTGGCCAGGGGTCTGGAAACACCATATATTTT. It specifies CASSGQGSGNTIYF.

DNA of the CDR3: TGTGCCAGCAGTCAATTGTTCGCGGGGGGCGCCCTCCAAGAGACCCAGTACTTC. It encodes CASSQLFAGGALQETQYF. The chain couples TRBV2 to TRBJ2-5; TRBD2 matches at 8 bases. The CDR3 runs to 18 residues. Losses at the gene ends were 5 bases for V and 1 base for J; bases not matched to a gene: 15. Germline V gives CDR1 SNHLY, CDR2 FYNNEI. The full variable domain, with the rest looked up from reference TRBV2 and TRBJ2-5, is EPEVTQTPSHQVTQMGQEVILRCVPISNHLYFYWYRQILGQKVEFLVSFYNNEISEKSEIFDDQFSVERPDGSNFTLKIRSTKLEDSAMYFCASSQLFAGGALQETQYFGPGTRLLVL.

The chain is built from TRBV28 and TRBJ1-5; 7 bases agree with TRBD1. This CDR3 is built from 15 residues. After removal of 3 bases from V and 7 bases from J, the junction contained 9 bases not matched to a gene. Germline loops: CDR1 MDHEN, CDR2 SYDVKM. In DNA form, the CDR3 reads TGTGCCAGCAGTTTCAGACAGGGTGAAGTCCAGCCCCAGCATTTT. This codes for CASSFRQGEVQPQHF.